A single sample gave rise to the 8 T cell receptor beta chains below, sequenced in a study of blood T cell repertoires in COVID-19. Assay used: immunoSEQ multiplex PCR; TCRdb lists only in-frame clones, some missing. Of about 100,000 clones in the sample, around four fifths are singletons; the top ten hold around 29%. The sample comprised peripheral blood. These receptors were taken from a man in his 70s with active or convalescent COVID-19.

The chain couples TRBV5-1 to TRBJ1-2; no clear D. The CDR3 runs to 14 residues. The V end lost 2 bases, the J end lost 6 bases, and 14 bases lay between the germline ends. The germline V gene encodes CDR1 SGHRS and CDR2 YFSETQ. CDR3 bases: TGCGCCAGCAGCTTACCGGTAGCCGGGAATGGCTACACCTTC. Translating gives CASSLPVAGNGYTF.

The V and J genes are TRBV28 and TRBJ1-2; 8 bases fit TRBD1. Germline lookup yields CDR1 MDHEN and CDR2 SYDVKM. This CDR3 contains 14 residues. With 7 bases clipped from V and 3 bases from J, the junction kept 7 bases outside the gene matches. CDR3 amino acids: CASIPQGVDYGYTF. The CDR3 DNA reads TGTGCCAGCATCCCACAGGGGGTAGACTATGGCTACACCTTC.

CDR3 region: CASSEGGAGSPLHF. The DNA for the CDR3 is TGTGCCAGTAGTGAAGGGGGCGCGGGCTCACCCCTCCACTTT. The V call is TRBV19, the J call TRBJ1-6, with 7 positions matching TRBD1. Germline lookup yields CDR1 LNHDA and CDR2 SQIVND (reference sequence). The CDR3 contains 14 residues. V lost 5 bases and J lost 10; bases outside the gene matches: 8.

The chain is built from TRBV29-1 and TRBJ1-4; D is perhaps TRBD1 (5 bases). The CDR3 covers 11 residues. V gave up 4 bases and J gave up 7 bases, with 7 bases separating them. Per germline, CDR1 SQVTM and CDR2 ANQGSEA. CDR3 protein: CSVGTGEKLFF. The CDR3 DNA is TGCAGCGTTGGAACAGGTGAAAAACTGTTTTTT.

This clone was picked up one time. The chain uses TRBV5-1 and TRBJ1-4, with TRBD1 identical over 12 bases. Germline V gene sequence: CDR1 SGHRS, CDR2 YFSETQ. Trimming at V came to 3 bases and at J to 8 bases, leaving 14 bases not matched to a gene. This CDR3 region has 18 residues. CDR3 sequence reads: CASSSVSGTGGVGEKLFF. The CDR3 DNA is TGCGCCAGCAGCTCAGTGTCCGGGACAGGGGGCGTCGGGGAAAAACTGTTTTTT.

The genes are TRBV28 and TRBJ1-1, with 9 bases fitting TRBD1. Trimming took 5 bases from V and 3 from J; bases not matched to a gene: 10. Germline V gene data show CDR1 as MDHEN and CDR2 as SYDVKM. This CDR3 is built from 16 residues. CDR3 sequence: CASSQALGQGYTEAFF. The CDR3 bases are TGTGCCAGCAGTCAGGCGCTCGGACAGGGGTACACTGAAGCTTTCTTT. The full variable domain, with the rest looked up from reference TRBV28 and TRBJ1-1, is DVKVTQSSRYLVKRTGEKVFLECVQDMDHENMFWYRQDPGLGLRLIYFSYDVKMKEKGDIPEGYSVSREKKERFSLILESASTNQTSMYLCASSQALGQGYTEAFFGQGTRLTVV.

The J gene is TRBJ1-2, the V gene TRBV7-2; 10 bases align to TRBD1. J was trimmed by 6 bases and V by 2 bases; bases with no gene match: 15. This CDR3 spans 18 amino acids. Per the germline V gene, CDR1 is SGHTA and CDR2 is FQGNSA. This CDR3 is CASSLSNGLGTGVNGYTF. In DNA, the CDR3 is TGTGCCAGCAGCTTAAGTAATGGCCTTGGGACAGGGGTGAATGGCTACACCTTC.

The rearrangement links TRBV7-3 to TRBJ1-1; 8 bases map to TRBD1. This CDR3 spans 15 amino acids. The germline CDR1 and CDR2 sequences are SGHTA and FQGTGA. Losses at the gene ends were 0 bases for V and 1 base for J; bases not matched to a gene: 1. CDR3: CASSLTGTGNTEAFF. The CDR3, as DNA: TGTGCCAGCAGCTTAACGGGGACAGGGAACACTGAAGCTTTCTTT.